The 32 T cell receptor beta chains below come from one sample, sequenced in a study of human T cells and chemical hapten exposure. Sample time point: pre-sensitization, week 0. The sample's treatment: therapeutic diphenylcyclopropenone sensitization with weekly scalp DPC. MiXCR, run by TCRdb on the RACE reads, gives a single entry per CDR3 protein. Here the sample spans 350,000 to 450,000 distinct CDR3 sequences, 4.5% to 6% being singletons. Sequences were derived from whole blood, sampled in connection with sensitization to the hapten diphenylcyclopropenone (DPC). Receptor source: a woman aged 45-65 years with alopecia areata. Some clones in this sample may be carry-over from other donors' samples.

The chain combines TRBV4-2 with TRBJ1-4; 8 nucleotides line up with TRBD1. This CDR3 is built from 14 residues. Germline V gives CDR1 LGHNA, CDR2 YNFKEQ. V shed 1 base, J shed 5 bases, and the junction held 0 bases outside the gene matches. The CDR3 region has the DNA TGTGCCAGCAGCCAAGGGACAGGGAATGAAAAACTGTTTTTT. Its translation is CASSQGTGNEKLFF.

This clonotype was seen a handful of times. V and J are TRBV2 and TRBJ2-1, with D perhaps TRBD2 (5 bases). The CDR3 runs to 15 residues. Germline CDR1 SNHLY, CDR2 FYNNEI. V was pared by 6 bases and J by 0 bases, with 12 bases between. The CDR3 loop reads CASRDSYSSYNEQFF. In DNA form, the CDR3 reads TGTGCCAGCAGGGACTCCTATAGCTCCTACAATGAGCAGTTCTTC.

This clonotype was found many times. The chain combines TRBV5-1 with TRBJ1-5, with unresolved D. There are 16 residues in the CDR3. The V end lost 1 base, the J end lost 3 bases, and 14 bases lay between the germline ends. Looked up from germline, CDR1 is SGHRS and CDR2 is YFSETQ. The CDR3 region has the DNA TGCGCCAGCAGCTTGTCAAACTGGGAACTCAATCAGCCCCAGCATTTT. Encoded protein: CASSLSNWELNQPQHF.

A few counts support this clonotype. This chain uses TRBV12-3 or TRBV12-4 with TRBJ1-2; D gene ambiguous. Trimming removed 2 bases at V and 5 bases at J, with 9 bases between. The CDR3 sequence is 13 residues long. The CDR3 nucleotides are TGTGCCAGCAGTTTATCAGACCCTTATGGCTACACCTTC. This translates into CASSLSDPYGYTF.

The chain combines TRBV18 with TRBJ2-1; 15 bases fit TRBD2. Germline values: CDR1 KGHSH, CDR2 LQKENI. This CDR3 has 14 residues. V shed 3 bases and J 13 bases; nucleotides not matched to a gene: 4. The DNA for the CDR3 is TGTGCCAGCTCACCTGGGACTAGCGGGGGGCCTCAGTTCTTC. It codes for CASSPGTSGGPQFF.

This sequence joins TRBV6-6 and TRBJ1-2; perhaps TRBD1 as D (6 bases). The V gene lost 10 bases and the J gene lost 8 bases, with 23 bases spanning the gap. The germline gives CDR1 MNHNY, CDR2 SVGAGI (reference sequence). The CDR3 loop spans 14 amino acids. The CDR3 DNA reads TGTGCCATCCCGTTGGGGGGGGCCCCAGGAGGCTACACCTTC. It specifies CAIPLGGAPGGYTF.

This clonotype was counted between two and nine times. The chain's CDR3 is CASSLGTSGSLGEQFF. The DNA for the CDR3 is TGTGCCAGCAGTCTTGGGACTAGCGGGAGCCTGGGTGAGCAGTTCTTC. V is TRBV12-3 or TRBV12-4 and J is TRBJ2-1; 14 bases are a match to TRBD2. The CDR3 length is 16 residues. The V and J ends lost 5 bases and 9 bases, in that order; junction bases with no gene match: 9.

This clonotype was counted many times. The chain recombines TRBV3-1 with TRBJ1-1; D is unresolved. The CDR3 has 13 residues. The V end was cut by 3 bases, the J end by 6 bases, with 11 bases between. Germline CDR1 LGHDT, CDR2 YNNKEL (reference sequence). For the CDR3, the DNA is TGTGCCAGCAGCCACGTTTCGCGGGCTGAAGCTTTCTTT. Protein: CASSHVSRAEAFF.

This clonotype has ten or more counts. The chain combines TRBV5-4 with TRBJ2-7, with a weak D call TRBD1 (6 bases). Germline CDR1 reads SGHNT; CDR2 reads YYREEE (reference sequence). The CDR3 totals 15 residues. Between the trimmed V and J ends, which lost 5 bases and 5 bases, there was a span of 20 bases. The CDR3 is CASRSLQGAGHEQYF. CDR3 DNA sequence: TGTGCCAGCAGGTCATTACAGGGCGCGGGCCACGAGCAGTACTTC.

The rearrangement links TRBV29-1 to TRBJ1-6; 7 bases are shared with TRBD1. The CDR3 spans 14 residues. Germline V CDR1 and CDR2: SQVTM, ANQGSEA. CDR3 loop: CGIPTGAGNSPLHF. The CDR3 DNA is TGCGGGATACCTACAGGGGCTGGTAATTCACCCCTCCACTTT.

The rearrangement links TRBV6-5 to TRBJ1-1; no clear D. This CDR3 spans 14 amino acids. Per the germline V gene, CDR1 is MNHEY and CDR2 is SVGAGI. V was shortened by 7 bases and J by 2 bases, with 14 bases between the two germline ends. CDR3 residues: CASTHGSENTEAFF. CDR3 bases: TGTGCCAGCACCCACGGCAGTGAAAACACTGAAGCTTTCTTT.

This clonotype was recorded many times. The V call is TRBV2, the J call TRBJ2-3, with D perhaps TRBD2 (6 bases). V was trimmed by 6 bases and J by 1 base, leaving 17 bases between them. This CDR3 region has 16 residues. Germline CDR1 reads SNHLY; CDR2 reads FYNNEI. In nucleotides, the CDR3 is TGTGCCAGCAGCCGACGGGCGGGGTTGGGCACAGATACGCAGTATTTT. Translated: CASSRRAGLGTDTQYF.

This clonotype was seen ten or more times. This CDR3 reads CASGLVLRGVYDTEAFF. The CDR3 DNA sequence: TGTGCTAGTGGTTTGGTACTGAGGGGGGTATACGACACTGAAGCTTTCTTT. The chain uses TRBV12-5 and TRBJ1-1, with D maybe TRBD1 (6 bases). This CDR3 contains 17 residues. V shed 0 bases and J shed 3 bases, with 17 bases lying between them. Germline V lookup: CDR1 LGHNT, CDR2 FRNRAP.

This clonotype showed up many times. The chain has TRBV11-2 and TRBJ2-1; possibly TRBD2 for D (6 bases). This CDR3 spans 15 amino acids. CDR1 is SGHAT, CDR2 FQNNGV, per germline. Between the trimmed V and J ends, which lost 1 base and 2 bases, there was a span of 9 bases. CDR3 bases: TGTGCCAGCAGCTTAGTTCGGGGGACCTACAATGAGCAGTTCTTC. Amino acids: CASSLVRGTYNEQFF.

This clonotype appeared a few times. The DNA of the CDR3 is TGTGCCAGTAGTATATTGACAGGGTTTGATAATTCACCCCTCCACTTT. This sequence encodes CASSILTGFDNSPLHF. The chain recombines TRBV19 with TRBJ1-6; 7 nucleotides match TRBD1. The CDR3 sequence is 16 residues long. From germline, CDR1 is LNHDA and CDR2 SQIVND (reference sequence). Trimming at V came to 2 bases and at J to 5 bases, leaving 6 bases not matched to a gene.

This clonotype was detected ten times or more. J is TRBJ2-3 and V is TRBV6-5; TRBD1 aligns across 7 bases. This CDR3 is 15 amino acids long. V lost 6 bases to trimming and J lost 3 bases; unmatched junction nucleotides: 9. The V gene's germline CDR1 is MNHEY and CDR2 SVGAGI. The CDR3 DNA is TGTGCCAGCAGCTTAACGGGACAGAAAACAGATACGCAGTATTTT. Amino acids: CASSLTGQKTDTQYF.

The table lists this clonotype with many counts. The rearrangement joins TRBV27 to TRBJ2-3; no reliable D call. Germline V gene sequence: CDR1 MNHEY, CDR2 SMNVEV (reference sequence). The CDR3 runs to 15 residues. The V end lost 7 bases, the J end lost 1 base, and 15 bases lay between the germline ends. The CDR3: CASMDLRRGTDTQYF. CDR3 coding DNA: TGTGCCAGCATGGATCTGCGGAGAGGCACAGATACGCAGTATTTT.

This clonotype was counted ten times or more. CDR3 residues: CASSQDRWEDTEAFF. The CDR3 region has the DNA TGTGCCAGCAGCCAAGATCGGTGGGAGGACACTGAAGCTTTCTTT. The chain recombines TRBV4-2 with TRBJ1-1; D not resolved. The CDR3 has 15 residues. The germline CDR1 and CDR2 sequences are LGHNA and YNFKEQ. V dropped 0 bases and J dropped 3 bases, with 11 bases sitting between them.

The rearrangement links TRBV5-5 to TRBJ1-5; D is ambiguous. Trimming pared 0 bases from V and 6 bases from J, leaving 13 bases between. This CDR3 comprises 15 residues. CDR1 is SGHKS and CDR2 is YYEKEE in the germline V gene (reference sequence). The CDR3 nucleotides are TGTGCCAGCAGCTTGGCCCCGGGGTATATTCAGCCCCAGCATTTT. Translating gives CASSLAPGYIQPQHF.

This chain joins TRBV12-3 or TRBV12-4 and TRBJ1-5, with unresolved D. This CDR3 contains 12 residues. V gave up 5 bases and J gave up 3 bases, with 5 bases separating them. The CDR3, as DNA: TGTGCCAGCAGTATCCTCAATCAGCCCCAGCATTTT. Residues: CASSILNQPQHF.

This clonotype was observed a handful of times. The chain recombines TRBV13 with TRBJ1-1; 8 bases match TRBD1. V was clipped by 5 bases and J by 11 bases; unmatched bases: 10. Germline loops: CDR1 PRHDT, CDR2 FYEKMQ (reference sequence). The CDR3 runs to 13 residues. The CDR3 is CASSQITGGGAFF. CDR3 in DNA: TGTGCCAGCAGCCAGATTACAGGGGGAGGGGCTTTCTTT.

The CDR3 DNA is TGTGCCAGCAGCTTAGATCAGGGGTCCATATATTTT. Translating it yields CASSLDQGSIYF. The chain employs TRBV7-2 and TRBJ1-3; D perhaps matches TRBD1 (6 bases). Germline CDR1 and CDR2: SGHTA and FQGNSA. Trimming took 1 base from V and 11 from J, leaving 9 bases between them. This CDR3 has 12 residues. Looking up the rest from reference TRBV7-2 and TRBJ1-3 gives the full variable domain: GAGVSQSPSNKVTEKGKDVELRCDPISGHTALYWYRQSLGQGLEFLIYFQGNSAPDKSGLPSDRFSAERTGGSVSTLTIQRTQQEDSAVYLCASSLDQGSIYFGEGSWLTVV.

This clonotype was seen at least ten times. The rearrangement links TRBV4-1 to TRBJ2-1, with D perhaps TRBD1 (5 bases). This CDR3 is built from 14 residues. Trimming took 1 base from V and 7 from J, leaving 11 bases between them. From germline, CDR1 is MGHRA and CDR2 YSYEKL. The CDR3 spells CASSQVGLGNEQFF. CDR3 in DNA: TGCGCCAGCAGCCAAGTGGGGCTGGGGAATGAGCAGTTCTTC.

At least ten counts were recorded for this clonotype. CDR3 residues: CASSPYTTYNEQFF. The CDR3 nucleotides read TGTGCCAGCTCACCGTATACAACCTACAATGAGCAGTTCTTC. The chain recombines TRBV18 with TRBJ2-1; no clear D gene. Germline V gives CDR1 KGHSH, CDR2 LQKENI. This CDR3 region has 14 residues. V lost 3 bases and J lost 2, with 8 bases in between.

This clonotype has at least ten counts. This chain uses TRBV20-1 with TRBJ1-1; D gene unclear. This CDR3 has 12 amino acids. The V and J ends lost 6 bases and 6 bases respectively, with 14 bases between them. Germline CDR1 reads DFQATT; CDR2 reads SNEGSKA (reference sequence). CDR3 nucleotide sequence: TGCAGTGCCCGAGGGTCTGGGGCTGAAGCTTTCTTT. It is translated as CSARGSGAEAFF.

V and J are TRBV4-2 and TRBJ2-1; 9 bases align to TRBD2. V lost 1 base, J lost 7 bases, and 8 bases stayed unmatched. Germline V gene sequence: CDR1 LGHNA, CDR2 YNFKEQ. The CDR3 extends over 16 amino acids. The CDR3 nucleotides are TGTGCCAGCAGCCAAGCCGGGGGCGGGAGGGGGAATGAGCAGTTCTTC. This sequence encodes CASSQAGGGRGNEQFF.

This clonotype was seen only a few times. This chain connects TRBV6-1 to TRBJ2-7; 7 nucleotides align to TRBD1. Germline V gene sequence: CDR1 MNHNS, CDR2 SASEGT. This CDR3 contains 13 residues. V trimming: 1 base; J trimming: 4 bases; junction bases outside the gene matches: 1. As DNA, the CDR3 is TGTGCCAGCAGTGAAGACAGGGGTTACGAGCAGTACTTC. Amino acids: CASSEDRGYEQYF.

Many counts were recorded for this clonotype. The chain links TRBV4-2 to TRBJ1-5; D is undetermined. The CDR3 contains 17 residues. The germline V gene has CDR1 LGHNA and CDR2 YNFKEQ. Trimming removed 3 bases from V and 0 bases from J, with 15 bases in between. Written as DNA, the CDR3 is TGTGCCAGCAGCCACCACAAGAAAACCTATAGCAATCAGCCCCAGCATTTT. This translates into CASSHHKKTYSNQPQHF.

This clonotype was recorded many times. The CDR3 loop is CASSRGLSGANVLTF. CDR3 DNA: TGCGCCAGCAGCCGAGGACTCTCTGGGGCCAACGTCCTGACTTTC. This chain uses TRBV4-1 with TRBJ2-6; possible D gene TRBD2, 5 bases. The germline V gene encodes CDR1 MGHRA and CDR2 YSYEKL. The CDR3 length is 15 residues. Trimming shortened V by 4 bases and J by 0 bases, and 7 bases separated the two germline ends.

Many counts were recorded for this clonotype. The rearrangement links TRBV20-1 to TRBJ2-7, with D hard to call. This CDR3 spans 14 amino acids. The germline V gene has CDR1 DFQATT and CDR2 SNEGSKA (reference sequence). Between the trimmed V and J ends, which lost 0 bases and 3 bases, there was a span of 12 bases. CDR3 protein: CSARDPTKGYEQYF. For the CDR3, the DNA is TGCAGTGCTAGAGACCCAACTAAGGGCTACGAGCAGTACTTC.

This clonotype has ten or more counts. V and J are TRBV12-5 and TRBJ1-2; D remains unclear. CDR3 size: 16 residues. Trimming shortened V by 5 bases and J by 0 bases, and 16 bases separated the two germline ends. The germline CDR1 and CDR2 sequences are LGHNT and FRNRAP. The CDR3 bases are TGTGCTAGTGGTCCCGGAACAGCGAGCACTAACTATGGCTACACCTTC. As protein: CASGPGTASTNYGYTF.

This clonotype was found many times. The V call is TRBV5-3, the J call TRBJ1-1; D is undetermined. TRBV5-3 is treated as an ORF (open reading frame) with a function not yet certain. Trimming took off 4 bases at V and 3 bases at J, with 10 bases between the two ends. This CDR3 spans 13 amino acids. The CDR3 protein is CARSPRADTEAFF. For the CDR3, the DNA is TGTGCCAGAAGCCCCCGGGCGGACACTGAAGCTTTCTTT.